These 21 T cell receptor beta chains share one sample of origin, sequenced in a study of cytomegalovirus exposure and HLA in healthy donors. Primers: 60 Vbeta forward and 13 Jbeta reverse. The protocol was immunoSEQ multiplex PCR, while the TCRdb copy is restricted to in-frame clones and leaves out a portion. The data hold roughly 200,000 clones, with about four fifths observed a single time. Material: PBMCs. The receptors come from a female donor in good health and CMV-seronegative.

The chain couples TRBV7-3 to TRBJ1-3; TRBD1 might be the D (5 bases). V shed 5 bases and J shed 1 base, with 6 bases lying between them. Germline-derived CDR1 and CDR2 are SGHTA and FQGTGA. This CDR3 is 13 amino acids long. CDR3 residues: CASSPGSGNTIYF. CDR3 sequence (DNA): TGTGCCAGCAGCCCAGGGTCTGGAAACACCATATATTTT. Using reference TRBV7-3 and TRBJ1-3 for the parts outside the CDR3, the full variable domain is GAGVSQTPSNKVTEKGKYVELRCDPISGHTALYWYRQSLGQGPEFLIYFQGTGAADDSGLPNDRFFAVRPEGSVSTLKIQRTERGDSAVYLCASSPGSGNTIYFGEGSWLTVV.

V and J are TRBV7-2 and TRBJ2-5; D may be TRBD2 (5 bases). Germline CDR1 SGHTA, CDR2 FQGNSA. CDR3 length equals 14 residues. Trimming cost V 2 bases and J 7 bases, with 14 bases left between them. The DNA for the CDR3 is TGTGCCAGCAGCTTAACCCGCGGGTCCGGGACCCAGTACTTC. This encodes CASSLTRGSGTQYF.

This clone was detected only once. The CDR3 region has the DNA TGTGCCAGCAGCTTAGACCCAGCGGGAGACAACGAGCAGTACTTC. The encoded protein is CASSLDPAGDNEQYF. The chain uses TRBV7-2 and TRBJ2-7; TRBD2 agrees at 8 bases. CDR3 length: 15 amino acids. V trimming: 1 base; J trimming: 5 bases; junction bases outside the gene matches: 7. Per germline, CDR1 SGHTA and CDR2 FQGNSA.

V usage is TRBV5-1 and J usage is TRBJ2-7, with 11 bases identical to TRBD2. This CDR3 spans 18 amino acids. The V gene's germline CDR1 is SGHRS and CDR2 YFSETQ. Trimming at V came to 0 bases and at J to 4 bases, leaving 12 bases not matched to a gene. CDR3 sequence: CASSLAEGTSGLTYEQYF. CDR3 bases: TGCGCCAGCAGCTTGGCCGAAGGGACTAGCGGACTTACATACGAGCAGTACTTC.

CDR3 coding DNA: TGTGCCAGCAGTGAAATGGGCAGGGAGACCCAGTACTTC. Residues: CASSEMGRETQYF. V and J are TRBV25-1 and TRBJ2-5, with unresolved D. CDR1 is MGHDK, CDR2 SYGVNS, per germline. V was shortened by 2 bases and J by 5 bases, with 9 bases between the two germline ends. The CDR3 covers 13 residues.

This rearrangement joins TRBV6-1 to TRBJ1-1; D perhaps matches TRBD1 (6 bases). The V gene's germline CDR1 is MNHNS and CDR2 SASEGT. The CDR3 length is 15 residues. Trimming removed 1 base from V and 1 base from J, with 10 bases in between. CDR3 DNA: TGTGCCAGCAGTGAAGGACAGGCCGCGAACACTGAAGCTTTCTTT. As protein: CASSEGQAANTEAFF.

The gene calls are TRBV2 and TRBJ1-5; 9 nucleotides agree with TRBD1. With 6 bases clipped from V and 6 bases from J, the junction kept 12 bases outside the gene matches. This CDR3 spans 16 amino acids. The germline gives CDR1 SNHLY, CDR2 FYNNEI. CDR3 DNA sequence: TGTGCCAGCAGCCTTAACAGGGGGCTGGGGGGTCAGCCCCAGCATTTT. It yields the protein CASSLNRGLGGQPQHF.

The genes are TRBV7-6 and TRBJ2-7; 12 bases line up with TRBD1. Per germline, CDR1 SGHVS and CDR2 FNYEAQ. The CDR3 is 15 amino acids. V lost 4 bases, J lost 4 bases, and 5 bases stayed unmatched. The CDR3 loop is CASSSGQGAQYEQYF. The DNA for the CDR3 is TGTGCCAGCAGCTCGGGACAGGGGGCGCAGTACGAGCAGTACTTC.

V gene TRBV11-3 combines with J gene TRBJ2-5; tentative D call: TRBD1 (6 bases). The J call could be wrong; TRBJ2-7 is a better fit for the DNA end. The CDR3 length is 15 residues. Germline V lookup: CDR1 SGHNT, CDR2 YENEEA. The CDR3 nucleotides read TGTGCCAGCAGCTCGATACAGGGAAAAGGGAACGAGCAGTACTTC. Translated, it gives CASSSIQGKGNEQYF.

The V gene is TRBV5-1, the J gene TRBJ2-1; D perhaps matches TRBD1 (6 bases). The CDR3 runs to 16 residues. V lost 4 bases to trimming and J lost 3 bases, with 17 bases between them. Germline CDR1 SGHRS, CDR2 YFSETQ. The CDR3 DNA reads as TGCGCCAGCAGCCTAATCACGACAGGCTACTACAATGAGCAGTTCTTC. Translation gives CASSLITTGYYNEQFF. Variable domain in full (rest from reference TRBV5-1 and TRBJ2-1): KAGVTQTPRYLIKTRGQQVTLSCSPISGHRSVSWYQQTPGQGLQFLFEYFSETQRNKGNFPGRFSGRQFSNSRSEMNVSTLELGDSALYLCASSLITTGYYNEQFFGPGTRLTVL.

The CDR3 loop reads CASSLGQGHTEAFF. DNA for the CDR3: TGTGCCAGCAGTCTAGGACAGGGCCACACTGAAGCTTTCTTT. The chain recombines TRBV7-9 with TRBJ1-1; 8 bases are shared with TRBD1. The CDR3 totals 14 residues. CDR1 and CDR2 (germline): SEHNR, FQNEAQ (reference sequence). V dropped 6 bases and J dropped 3; count of bases not matched to a gene: 6.

V gene TRBV9 combines with J gene TRBJ1-5, with TRBD1 matching 9 bases. V trimming: 4 bases; J trimming: 1 base; junction bases outside the gene matches: 6. Germline V gene data show CDR1 as SGDLS and CDR2 as YYNGEE. The CDR3 extends over 16 amino acids. This chain's CDR3 is CASSKTGGGSNQPQHF. Here the CDR3 DNA reads TGTGCCAGCAGCAAGACAGGGGGAGGGAGCAATCAGCCCCAGCATTTT.

The V and J genes are TRBV27 and TRBJ1-2; 8 positions match TRBD1. Trimming took 5 bases from V and 4 from J; bases not matched to a gene: 6. The CDR3 covers 14 residues. Germline V gene sequence: CDR1 MNHEY, CDR2 SMNVEV (reference sequence). The CDR3 DNA reads as TGTGCCAGCAGTCCGCAGACAGGGGCCTATGGCTACACCTTC. Translation: CASSPQTGAYGYTF.

The V gene is TRBV7-9, the J gene TRBJ1-5; 7 bases line up with TRBD1. In germline, CDR1 is SEHNR, CDR2 FQNEAQ (reference sequence). The V gene end was trimmed by 4 bases and the J gene end by 4 bases; junction bases not matched to a gene: 4. The length of the CDR3 is 14 residues. Here the CDR3 reads CASSSDRINQPQHF. DNA of the CDR3: TGTGCCAGCAGCTCGGACAGGATTAATCAGCCCCAGCATTTT.

The rearrangement uses TRBV7-6 and TRBJ2-1; 8 nucleotides line up with TRBD2. V lost 3 bases to trimming and J lost 4 bases; unmatched junction nucleotides: 5. The V gene's germline CDR1 is SGHVS and CDR2 FNYEAQ. The CDR3 extends over 15 amino acids. CDR3 coding DNA: TGTGCCAGCAGCTTCCGCCCTAGCGGGTACAATGAGCAGTTCTTC. Residues: CASSFRPSGYNEQFF.

The rearrangement links TRBV4-2 to TRBJ2-7; D might be TRBD2 (6 bases). The CDR3 spans 15 residues. Trimming removed 0 bases from V and 2 bases from J, with 11 bases in between. Germline CDR1 and CDR2: LGHNA and YNFKEQ. CDR3 residues: CASSQDGGIAYEQYF. DNA for the CDR3: TGTGCCAGCAGCCAAGATGGCGGGATTGCCTACGAGCAGTACTTC.

The chain uses TRBV30 and TRBJ1-5, with D possibly TRBD1 on 5 matching bases. V was clipped by 1 base and J by 0 bases, with 10 bases between them. The CDR3 extends over 15 amino acids. Germline V gives CDR1 GTSNPN, CDR2 SVGIG (reference sequence). This chain's CDR3 is CAWSEGANSNQPQHF. The CDR3 nucleotides are TGTGCCTGGAGTGAAGGGGCAAATAGCAATCAGCCCCAGCATTTT.

The V call is TRBV7-2, the J call TRBJ2-7; 12 bases agree with TRBD2. Per the germline V gene, CDR1 is SGHTA and CDR2 is FQGNSA. The junction had 0 bases not matched to a gene; V was cut back by 4 bases and J by 2 bases. This CDR3 spans 14 amino acids. The CDR3 reads CASSWTSGTYEQYF. The CDR3 DNA follows: TGTGCCAGCAGCTGGACTAGCGGGACCTACGAGCAGTACTTC.

This clone was seen only a few times. This chain links TRBV5-1 with TRBJ2-1; TRBD1 agrees at 7 bases. The junction had 7 bases not matched to a gene; V was cut back by 1 base and J by 0 bases. The CDR3 consists of 17 residues. CDR1 SGHRS and CDR2 YFSETQ come from the germline V gene. CDR3 protein: CASSLHTGASSYNEQFF. The DNA for the CDR3 is TGCGCCAGCAGCTTGCATACAGGGGCGAGCTCCTACAATGAGCAGTTCTTC.

This rearrangement joins TRBV5-1 to TRBJ1-1; D gene unclear. V dropped 1 base and J dropped 4 bases, with 8 bases sitting between them. The germline V gene encodes CDR1 SGHRS and CDR2 YFSETQ. CDR3 length: 13 amino acids. This chain's CDR3 is CASSLKEGTEAFF. CDR3 coding DNA: TGCGCCAGCAGCTTGAAGGAGGGCACTGAAGCTTTCTTT.

The chain recombines TRBV10-3 with TRBJ1-1; 7 bases map to TRBD1. The ends lost 10 bases at V and 4 bases at J; junction bases unmatched: 21. Germline values: CDR1 ENHRY, CDR2 SYGVKD. The CDR3 length is 17 residues. As DNA, the CDR3 is TGTGCCACAATCTCCGCTGAGGGGGCCACGGGAAGCACTGAAGCTTTCTTT. Amino acids: CATISAEGATGSTEAFF.